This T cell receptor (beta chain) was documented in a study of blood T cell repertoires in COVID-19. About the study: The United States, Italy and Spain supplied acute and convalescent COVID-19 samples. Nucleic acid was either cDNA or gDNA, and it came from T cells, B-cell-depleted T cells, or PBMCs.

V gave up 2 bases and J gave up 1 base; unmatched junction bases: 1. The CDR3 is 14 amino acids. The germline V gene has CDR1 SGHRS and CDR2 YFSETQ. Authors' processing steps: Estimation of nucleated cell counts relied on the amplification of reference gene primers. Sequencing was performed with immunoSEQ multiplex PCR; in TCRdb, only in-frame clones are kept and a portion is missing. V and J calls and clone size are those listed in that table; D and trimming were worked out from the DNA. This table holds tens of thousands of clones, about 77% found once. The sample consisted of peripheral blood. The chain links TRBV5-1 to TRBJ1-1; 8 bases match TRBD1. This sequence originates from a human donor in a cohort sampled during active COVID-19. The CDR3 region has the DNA TGCGCCAGCAGCTTACAGGGGGGGAACACTGAAGCTTTCTTT. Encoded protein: CASSLQGGNTEAFF.